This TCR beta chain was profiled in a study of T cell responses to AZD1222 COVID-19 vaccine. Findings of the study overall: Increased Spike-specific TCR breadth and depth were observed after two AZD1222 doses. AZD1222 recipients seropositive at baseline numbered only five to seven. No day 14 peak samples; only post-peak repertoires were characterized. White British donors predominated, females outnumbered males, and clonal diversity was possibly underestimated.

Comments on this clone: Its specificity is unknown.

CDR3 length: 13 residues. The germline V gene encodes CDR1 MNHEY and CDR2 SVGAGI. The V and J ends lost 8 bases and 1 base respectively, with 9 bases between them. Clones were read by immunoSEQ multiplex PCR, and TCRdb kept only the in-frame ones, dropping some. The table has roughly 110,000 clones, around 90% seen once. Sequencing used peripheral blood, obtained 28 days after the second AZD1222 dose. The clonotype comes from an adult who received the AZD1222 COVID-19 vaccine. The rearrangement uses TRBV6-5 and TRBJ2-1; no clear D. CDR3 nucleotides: TGTGCCAGCGGTCGGGTATCCTACAATGAGCAGTTCTTC. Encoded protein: CASGRVSYNEQFF.